This T cell receptor beta chain was obtained from a study of T cell changes during pregnancy in multiple sclerosis. Assay: immunoSEQ multiplex PCR; the TCRdb copy retains only in-frame clones and omits some. The table includes approximately 20,000 clones, over 75% detected once. Trimming removed 3 bases from V and 5 bases from J; junction bases left unmatched: 5. CDR3 size: 14 residues. Germline V lookup: CDR1 SGHNT, CDR2 YYREEE (reference sequence). The chain uses TRBV5-4 and TRBJ2-1; 7 bases match TRBD2. Specimen: CD8+ T cells from peripheral blood mononuclear cells, collected before pregnancy. This TCR was sampled from a female donor with multiple sclerosis, enrolled in a pregnancy study. CDR3 loop: CASSSRDYNNEQFF. CDR3 nucleotides: TGTGCCAGCAGCTCCCGGGACTACAACAATGAGCAGTTCTTC.